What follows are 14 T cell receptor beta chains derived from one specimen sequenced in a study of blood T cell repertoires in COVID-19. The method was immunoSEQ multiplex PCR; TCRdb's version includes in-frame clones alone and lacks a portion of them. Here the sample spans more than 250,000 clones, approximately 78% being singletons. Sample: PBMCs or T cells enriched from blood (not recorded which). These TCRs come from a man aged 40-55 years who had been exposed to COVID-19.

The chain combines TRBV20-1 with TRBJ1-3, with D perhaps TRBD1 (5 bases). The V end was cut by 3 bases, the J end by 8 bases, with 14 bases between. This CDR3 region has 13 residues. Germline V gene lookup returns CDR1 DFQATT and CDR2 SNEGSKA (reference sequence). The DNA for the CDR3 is TGCAGTGCTAGTAGGGGTTCGGTGGACACCATATATTTT. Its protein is CSASRGSVDTIYF.

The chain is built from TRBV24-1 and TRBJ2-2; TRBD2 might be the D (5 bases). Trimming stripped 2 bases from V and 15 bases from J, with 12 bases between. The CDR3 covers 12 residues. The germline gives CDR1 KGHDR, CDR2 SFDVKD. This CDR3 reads CATSDSGRVVFF. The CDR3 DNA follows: TGTGCCACCAGTGATTCCGGGCGGGTCGTGTTTTTT.

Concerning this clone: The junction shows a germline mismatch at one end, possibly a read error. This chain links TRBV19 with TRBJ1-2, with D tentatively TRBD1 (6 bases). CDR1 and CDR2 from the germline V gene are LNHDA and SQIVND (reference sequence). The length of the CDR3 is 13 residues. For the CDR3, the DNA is TGTGCCAGTAGGATAGGACAGAACTATGGCTACACCTTC. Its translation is CASRIGQNYGYTF.

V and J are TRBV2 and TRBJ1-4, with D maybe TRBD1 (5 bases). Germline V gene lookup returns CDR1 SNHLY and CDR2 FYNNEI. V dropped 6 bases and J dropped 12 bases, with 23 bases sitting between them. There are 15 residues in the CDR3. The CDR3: CASRDRQSGAFELFF. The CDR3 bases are TGTGCCAGCAGGGATCGACAGTCTGGTGCCTTTGAACTGTTTTTT.

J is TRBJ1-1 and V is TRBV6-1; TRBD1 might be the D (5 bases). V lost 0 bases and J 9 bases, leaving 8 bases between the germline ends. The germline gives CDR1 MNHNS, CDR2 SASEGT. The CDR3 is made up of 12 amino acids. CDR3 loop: CASSEAGGQAFF. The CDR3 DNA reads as TGTGCCAGCAGTGAAGCCGGGGGTCAAGCTTTCTTT.

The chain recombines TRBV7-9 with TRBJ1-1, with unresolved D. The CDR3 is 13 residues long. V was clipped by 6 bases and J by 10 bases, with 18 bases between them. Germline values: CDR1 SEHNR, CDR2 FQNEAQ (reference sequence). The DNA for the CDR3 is TGTGCCAGCAGTTATGACGGGGTGCGGCGAGCTTTCTTT. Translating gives CASSYDGVRRAFF.

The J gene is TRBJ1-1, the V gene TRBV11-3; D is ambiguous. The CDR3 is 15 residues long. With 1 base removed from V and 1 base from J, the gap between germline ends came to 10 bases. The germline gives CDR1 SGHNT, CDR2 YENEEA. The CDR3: CASSLVVGENTEAFF. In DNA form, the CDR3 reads TGTGCCAGCAGCTTAGTTGTCGGTGAGAACACTGAAGCTTTCTTT.

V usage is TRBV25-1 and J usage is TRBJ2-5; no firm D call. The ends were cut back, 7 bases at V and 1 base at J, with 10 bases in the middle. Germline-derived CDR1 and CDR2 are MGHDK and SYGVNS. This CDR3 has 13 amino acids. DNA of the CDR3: TGTGCCAGCATCCCAGATTTCCAAGAGACCCAGTACTTC. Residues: CASIPDFQETQYF.

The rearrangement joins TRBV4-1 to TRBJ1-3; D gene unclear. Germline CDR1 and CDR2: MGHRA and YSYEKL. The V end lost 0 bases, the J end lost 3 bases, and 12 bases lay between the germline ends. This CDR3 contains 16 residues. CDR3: CASSQEGTGIGNTIYF. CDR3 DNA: TGCGCCAGCAGCCAAGAAGGAACGGGAATTGGAAACACCATATATTTT.

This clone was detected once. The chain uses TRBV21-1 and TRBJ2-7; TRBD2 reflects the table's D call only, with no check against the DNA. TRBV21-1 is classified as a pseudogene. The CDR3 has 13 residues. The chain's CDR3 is CASSKVEGTEQYF. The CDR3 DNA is TGTGCCAGCAGCAAAGTGGAGGGTACGGAGCAGTACTTC.

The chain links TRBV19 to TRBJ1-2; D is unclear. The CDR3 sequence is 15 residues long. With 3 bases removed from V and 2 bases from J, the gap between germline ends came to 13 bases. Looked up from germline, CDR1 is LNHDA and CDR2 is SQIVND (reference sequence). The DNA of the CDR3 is TGTGCCAGTAGTATGAGATCTCGCAGGAACTATGGCTACACCTTC. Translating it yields CASSMRSRRNYGYTF.

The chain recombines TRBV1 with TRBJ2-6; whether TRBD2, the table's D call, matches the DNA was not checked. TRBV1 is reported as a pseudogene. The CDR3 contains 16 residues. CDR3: CTSRGGSGSGANVLTF. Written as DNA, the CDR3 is TGCACCAGCCGGGGCGGGAGTGGCTCTGGGGCCAACGTCCTGACTTTC.

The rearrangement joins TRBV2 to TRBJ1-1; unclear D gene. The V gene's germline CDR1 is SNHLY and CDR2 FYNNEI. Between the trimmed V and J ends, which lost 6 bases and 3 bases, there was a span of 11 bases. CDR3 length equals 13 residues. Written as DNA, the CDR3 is TGTGCCAGCAGGGGTGAGCGGTACACTGAAGCTTTCTTT. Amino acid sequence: CASRGERYTEAFF.

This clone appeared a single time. In nucleotides, the CDR3 is TGTGCCTGGAGCCGAGTCAGGACAAACGCTGAAGCTTTCTTT. Amino acid sequence: CAWSRVRTNAEAFF. The chain couples TRBV30 to TRBJ1-1, with D tentatively TRBD1 (5 bases). From germline, CDR1 is GTSNPN and CDR2 SVGIG (reference sequence). The germline V and J ends were trimmed by 3 bases and 6 bases, with 17 bases remaining between them. This CDR3 is built from 14 residues.